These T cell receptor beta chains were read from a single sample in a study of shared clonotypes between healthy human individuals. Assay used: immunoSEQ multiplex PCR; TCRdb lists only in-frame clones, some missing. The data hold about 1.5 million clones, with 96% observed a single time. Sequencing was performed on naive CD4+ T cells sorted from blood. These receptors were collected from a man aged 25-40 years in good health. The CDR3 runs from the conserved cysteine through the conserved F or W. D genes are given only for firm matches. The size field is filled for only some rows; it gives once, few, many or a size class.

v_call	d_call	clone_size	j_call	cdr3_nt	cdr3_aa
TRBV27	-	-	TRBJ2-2	TGTGCCAGCAGCCCTACCTGGGCCCGCAAGGACACCGGGGAGCTGTTTTTT	CASSPTWARKDTGELFF
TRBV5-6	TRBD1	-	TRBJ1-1	TGTGCCAGCAGCCAGAAAAGAGACAGGGTCGTCGGGACTGAAGCTTTCTTT	CASSQKRDRVVGTEAFF
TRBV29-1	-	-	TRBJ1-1	TGCAGCGCCTTGAAGAGCCATCAAGCTTTCTTT	CSALKSHQAFF
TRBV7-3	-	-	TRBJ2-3	TGTGCCAGCAGCTTAAGCAGAACCACAGATACGCAGTATTTT	CASSLSRTTDTQYF
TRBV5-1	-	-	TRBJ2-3	TGCGCCAGCAGCTTGGCGGGCAGCACAGATACGCAGTATTTT	CASSLAGSTDTQYF
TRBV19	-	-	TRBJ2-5	TGTGCCAGTACCCCCGGATGGGACAAAGTACGAGAGACCCAGTACTTC	CASTPGWDKVRETQYF
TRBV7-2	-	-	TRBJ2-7	TGTGCCAGCAGCTTAGGCCTGGCGGGGCCCTACGAGCAGTACTTC	CASSLGLAGPYEQYF
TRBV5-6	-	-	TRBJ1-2	TGTGCCACCAACACTAGAAGCCGCTATGGCTACACCTTC	CATNTRSRYGYTF
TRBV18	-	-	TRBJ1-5	TGTGCCAGCTCACCACGGGGGAATCAGCCCCAGCATTTT	CASSPRGNQPQHF
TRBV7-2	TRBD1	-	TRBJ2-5	TGTGCCAGCGGGTTACAGGGGGCTAGGGAGACCCAGTACTTC	CASGLQGARETQYF
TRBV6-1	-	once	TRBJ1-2	TGTGCCAGCAGTGAAGCCAGGGGACACTATGGCTACACCTTC	CASSEARGHYGYTF
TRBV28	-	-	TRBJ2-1	TGTGCCAGCAGTTTTATGCGGGACTTACACAATGAGCAGTTCTTC	CASSFMRDLHNEQFF
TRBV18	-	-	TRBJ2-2	TGTGCCAGCTCACCGCTGTCGGTCACCGGGGAGCTGTTTTTT	CASSPLSVTGELFF
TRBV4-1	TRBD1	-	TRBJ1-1	TGCGCCAGCAGCCAAGAGGCCGGGACAGCCAACACTGAAGCTTTCTTT	CASSQEAGTANTEAFF
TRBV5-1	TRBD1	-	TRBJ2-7	TGCGCCAGGAACTCGGACAGGGGTCTCTACGAGCAGTACTTC	CARNSDRGLYEQYF
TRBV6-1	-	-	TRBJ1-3	TGTGCCAGCAGTGAAACTCTCGCGAACACCATATATTTT	CASSETLANTIYF
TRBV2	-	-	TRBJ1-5	TGTGCCAGCAGTTTGGGACTGAGCAATCAGCCCCAGCATTTT	CASSLGLSNQPQHF
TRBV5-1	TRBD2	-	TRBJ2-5	TGCGCCAGCAGCTTAAGTTCACTAGCGGTTCAAGAGACCCAGTACTTC	CASSLSSLAVQETQYF
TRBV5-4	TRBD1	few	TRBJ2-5	TGTGCCAGCAGCCGGGACAGAGAGACCCAGTACTTC	CASSRDRETQYF
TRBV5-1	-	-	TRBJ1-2	TGCGCCAGCAGCTTTGGTGGCCCTCGACAGGCTGTCTATGGCTACACCTTC	CASSFGGPRQAVYGYTF
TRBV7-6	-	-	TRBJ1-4	TGTGCCAGCAGCTTGTTTGGGGGGGCTAATGAAAAACTGTTTTTT	CASSLFGGANEKLFF
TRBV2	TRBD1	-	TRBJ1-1	TGTGCCAGCAGCGGGGACAGGGGTGAAGCTTTCTTT	CASSGDRGEAFF
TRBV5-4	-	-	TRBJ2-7	TGTGCCAGCAGCCGAGTGGGGGCGCCTTCGGAACAGTACTTC	CASSRVGAPSEQYF
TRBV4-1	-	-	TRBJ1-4	TGCGCCAGCAGCCAACTAAAACTTTTGGACGAAAAACTGTTTTTT	CASSQLKLLDEKLFF
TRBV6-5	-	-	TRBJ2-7	TGTGCCAGCAGTTACAAGATCAGCCCAAGGGTCTACGAGCAGTACTTC	CASSYKISPRVYEQYF
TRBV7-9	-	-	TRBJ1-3	TGTGCCAGCAGCTTAGTTGACAGCTCTGGAAACACCATATATTTT	CASSLVDSSGNTIYF
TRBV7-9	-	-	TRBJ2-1	TGTGCCAGCAGCTACGGGACTCATAGCTCCTACAATGAGCAGTTCTTC	CASSYGTHSSYNEQFF